This T cell receptor beta chain was identified in a study of CXCR3 chemokines and chemotherapy response in bladder cancer (dated by TCRdb to 2021 to 2024). About the full investigation: The study set out to examine whether the activity of the CXCR3 chemokine system within tumors predicted response to chemotherapy in human bladder cancer.

This clonotype was counted ten times or more. Its antigen remains unidentified. Base qualities are not at hand, and no much larger clone is one base apart. The receptor library was made with PCR. The sequencer listed for this sample is Illumina HiSeq 2500. The public sequencing data were trimmed at Q25 with fastp and processed into clonotypes with MiXCR by TCRdb, which kept only in-frame beta chains. Entries that share a CDR3 protein sequence are merged under the most common genes and DNA. The sample table holds approximately 12,000 distinct CDR3 sequences, of which under 15% were seen once. Clones ranked in the top ten supply about 25% of the sample. The germline ends are 16 bases apart after V is trimmed by 3 bases and J by 2 bases. Measured from the cysteine to the phenylalanine, the CDR3 is 16 residues long. The entry retains the CDR3 DNA only, 48 bases that are in frame from base 1. Looking up the germline V gene yields CDR1 KGHDR and CDR2 SFDVKD.

The clonotype comes from a human donor with bladder cancer that did not respond to neoadjuvant chemotherapy. The sequence links TRBV24-1 to TRBJ2-7; matching of 6 bases hints at TRBD1 as the D gene. Sampling was carried out from a patient whose treatment included neoadjuvant chemotherapy. The DNA sequence follows: TGTGCCACCAGTGATGGATCCCACAGGGACACCTACGAGCAGTACTTC. The encoded protein is CATSDGSHRDTYEQYF.